This T cell receptor beta chain came from a study of a mutant IDH1 vaccine in newly diagnosed glioma. The overall study: In some groups vaccination began 4-6 weeks post-radiotherapy; others received it with temozolomide. Previous care, which was radiotherapy, temozolomide, or both, most often involved both. Points from the study as a whole: Alterations occurring in top peripheral T cell clonotypes seemed unrelated to pseudoprogression.

The CDR3 runs to 13 residues. V lost 2 bases to trimming and J lost 1 base, with 6 bases between them. CDR1 and CDR2 (germline): SGDLS, YYNGEE. The sample's time point: week 47, end of study. Every vaccine dose comprised 300 ug of mutant IDH1 20-mer peptide plus topical imiquimod. Of note for this clone: Its antigen is unidentified.

Data came from immunoSEQ multiplex PCR; TCRdb stores just in-frame clones and leaves some out. The sample holds 50,000 to 70,000 clones; 75% to 90% are singletons and the top ten take about 3.2%. The source material was PBMCs, sampled from a glioma patient whose treatment included an IDH1 peptide vaccine. The receptor was derived from a woman aged 45-65 years with glioma. The rearrangement uses TRBV9 and TRBJ1-1, with D uncertain. The CDR3 region is CASSVSTNTEAFF. The CDR3 nucleotides are TGTGCCAGCAGCGTTTCTACGAACACTGAAGCTTTCTTT.